The 2 T cell receptor beta chains given below trace back to one sample, sequenced in a study of OX40 agonist ivuxolimab in advanced cancers. Libraries were prepared by immunoSEQ multiplex PCR; TCRdb keeps only in-frame clonotypes and omits some of them. The sample lists approximately 60,000 clones, 92% seen once, with 0.62% in the top ten. Sequencing used CD4+ or CD8+ T cells sorted from blood, obtained in a trial of the OX40 agonist ivuxolimab. The receptors stem from an adult with an advanced solid tumor such as melanoma, head and neck, liver or kidney cancer.

This chain joins TRBV28 and TRBJ2-4; 9 bases match TRBD1. V lost 5 bases, J lost 2 bases, and 4 bases stayed unmatched. Germline CDR1 reads MDHEN; CDR2 reads SYDVKM. The CDR3 spans 15 residues. The CDR3 coding sequence is TGTGCCAGCAGTCCCGGGACAGGGACCAAAAACATTCAGTACTTC. As protein: CASSPGTGTKNIQYF.

This clone has just one count. The rearrangement uses TRBV30 and TRBJ1-1, with D perhaps TRBD1 (5 bases). V was pared by 4 bases and J by 1 base, with 13 bases between. Germline V CDR1 and CDR2: GTSNPN, SVGIG (reference sequence). This CDR3 comprises 14 residues. CDR3 bases: TGTGCCTGGATCGTTCAGGGAAAGAACACTGAAGCTTTCTTT. It translates to CAWIVQGKNTEAFF.